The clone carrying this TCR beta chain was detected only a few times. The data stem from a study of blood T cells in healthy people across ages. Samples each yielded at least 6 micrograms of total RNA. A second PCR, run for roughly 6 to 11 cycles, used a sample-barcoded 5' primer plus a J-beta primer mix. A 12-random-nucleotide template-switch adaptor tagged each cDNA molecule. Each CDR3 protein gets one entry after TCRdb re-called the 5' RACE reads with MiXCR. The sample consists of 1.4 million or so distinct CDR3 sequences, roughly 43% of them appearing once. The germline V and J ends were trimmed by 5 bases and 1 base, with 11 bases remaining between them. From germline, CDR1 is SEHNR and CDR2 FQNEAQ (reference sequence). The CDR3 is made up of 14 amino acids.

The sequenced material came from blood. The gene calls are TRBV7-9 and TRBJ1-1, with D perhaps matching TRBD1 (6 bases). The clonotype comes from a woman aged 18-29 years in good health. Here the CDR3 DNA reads TGTGCCAGCAGCACTAGGACAGAGAACACTGAAGCTTTCTTT. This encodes CASSTRTENTEAFF.